The 26 T cell receptor beta chains listed next were all sequenced from one sample in a study of T cell changes during pregnancy in multiple sclerosis. Generated by immunoSEQ multiplex PCR, the TCRdb table keeps only in-frame clones and is missing some. The data contain roughly 69,000 clones, roughly 93% of them singletons. Sequenced material: peripheral blood, taken in the third trimester of pregnancy. The receptors originated from a female donor with multiple sclerosis, enrolled in a pregnancy study.

The rearrangement joins TRBV28 to TRBJ2-3; no firm D call. Deletions cut 3 bases from V and 7 bases from J, with 11 bases between. This CDR3 contains 13 residues. Germline V gene sequence: CDR1 MDHEN, CDR2 SYDVKM. The CDR3 spells CASSFVTAHTQYF. The CDR3 DNA sequence: TGTGCCAGCAGTTTTGTGACTGCTCATACGCAGTATTTT.

The chain couples TRBV6-1 to TRBJ1-2; tentative D call: TRBD1 (5 bases). This CDR3 has 14 residues. V lost 1 base and J 3 bases, leaving 9 bases between the germline ends. Germline V gene lookup returns CDR1 MNHNS and CDR2 SASEGT. CDR3 in DNA: TGTGCCAGCAGTGAAGGGCCAGGGTACTATGGCTACACCTTC. The encoded protein is CASSEGPGYYGYTF.

The V call is TRBV7-2, the J call TRBJ2-7, with 10 bases lining up with TRBD1. V was pared by 8 bases and J by 4 bases, with 5 bases of the junction left unmatched. Germline CDR1 is SGHTA and CDR2 is FQGNSA. This CDR3 contains 13 residues. In nucleotides, the CDR3 is TGTGCCAGCGGCTGGGGACAGGGGTACGAGCAGTACTTC. Its protein product is CASGWGQGYEQYF.

The chain couples TRBV6-5 to TRBJ2-2, with 8 bases aligning to TRBD1. The CDR3 is 13 residues long. Germline CDR1 MNHEY, CDR2 SVGAGI. V dropped 10 bases and J dropped 7; count of bases not matched to a gene: 8. In DNA form, the CDR3 reads TGTGCCACCTACCAGGGGGCGGTCGGGGAGCTGTTTTTT. Amino acids: CATYQGAVGELFF.

CDR3 protein: CASSNPGQGSSYNEQFF. As DNA, the CDR3 is TGTGCCAGCTCAAACCCGGGACAGGGCAGCTCCTACAATGAGCAGTTCTTC. The V and J genes are TRBV18 and TRBJ2-1; 9 nucleotides line up with TRBD1. CDR3 length equals 17 residues. Germline trimming cut 5 bases from V and 0 bases from J; bases unmatched to any gene: 8. Germline CDR1 is KGHSH and CDR2 is LQKENI. Complete variable domain (other parts from reference TRBV18 and TRBJ2-1): NAGVMQNPRHLVRRRGQEARLRCSPMKGHSHVYWYRQLPEEGLKFMVYLQKENIIDESGMPKERFSAEFPKEGPSILRIQQVVRGDSAAYFCASSNPGQGSSYNEQFFGPGTRLTVL.

This clone has a single count. The chain combines TRBV5-6 with TRBJ2-6; D is unclear. Deletions cut 1 base from V and 0 bases from J, with 5 bases between. CDR3 length: 15 residues. The germline V gene has CDR1 SGHDT and CDR2 YYEEEE. DNA for the CDR3: TGTGCCAGCAGCTTGCTGAGCTCTGGGGCCAACGTCCTGACTTTC. It codes for CASSLLSSGANVLTF.

The rearrangement joins TRBV5-6 to TRBJ2-3; D unclear. CDR1 is SGHDT and CDR2 is YYEEEE in the germline V gene. V was trimmed by 2 bases and J by 5 bases, leaving 6 bases between them. This CDR3 is built from 12 residues. The CDR3 nucleotides are TGTGCCAGCAGCTTTCGCGTAGATACGCAGTATTTT. Translation gives CASSFRVDTQYF.

The chain uses TRBV5-5 and TRBJ2-7; TRBD2 matches at 8 bases. J lost 3 bases, V lost 0 bases, and 5 bases had no gene match. CDR3 size: 15 residues. Germline assignment: CDR1 SGHKS and CDR2 YYEKEE (reference sequence). CDR3 DNA: TGTGCCAGCAGCTTGGCCGGGACTAGGGACTACGAGCAGTACTTC. It is translated as CASSLAGTRDYEQYF.

This chain joins TRBV5-1 and TRBJ1-1, with 8 bases aligning to TRBD1. Trimming took 2 bases from V and 1 from J; bases not matched to a gene: 4. CDR1 and CDR2 from the germline V gene are SGHRS and YFSETQ. This CDR3 comprises 15 residues. The CDR3 bases are TGCGCCAGCAGCTTCCAGGGGGCTTGGAACACTGAAGCTTTCTTT. It codes for CASSFQGAWNTEAFF.

The gene calls are TRBV28 and TRBJ2-1, with 11 bases fitting TRBD2. The V segment lost 0 bases and the J segment 6 bases; nucleotides outside the gene matches: 7. The CDR3 has 17 residues. CDR1 and CDR2 from the germline V gene are MDHEN and SYDVKM. Written as DNA, the CDR3 is TGTGCCAGCAGTTTATGGCTAGCGGGGGGCAGACTCAATGAGCAGTTCTTC. Amino acid sequence: CASSLWLAGGRLNEQFF.

The CDR3 loop is CSVRRVQVVTDTQYF. DNA for the CDR3: TGCAGCGTCCGGAGGGTGCAGGTCGTCACAGATACGCAGTATTTT. This chain uses TRBV29-1 with TRBJ2-3; the D gene is possibly TRBD2 (6 bases). Germline-derived CDR1 and CDR2 are SQVTM and ANQGSEA. The CDR3 sequence is 15 residues long. The V end lost 6 bases, the J end lost 2 bases, and 18 bases lay between the germline ends.

V gene TRBV30 combines with J gene TRBJ2-7, with 11 bases aligning to TRBD2. The CDR3 spans 13 residues. CDR1 is GTSNPN and CDR2 is SVGIG in the germline V gene (reference sequence). With 8 bases clipped from V and 6 bases from J, the junction kept 9 bases outside the gene matches. CDR3: CAGVAGGPREQYF. CDR3 DNA sequence: TGTGCCGGAGTAGCGGGGGGGCCTCGCGAGCAGTACTTC.

This chain uses TRBV5-4 with TRBJ2-3; the D is unclear. The CDR3 extends over 13 amino acids. CDR1 and CDR2 from the germline V gene are SGHNT and YYREEE (reference sequence). Between the trimmed V and J ends, which lost 4 bases and 2 bases, there was a span of 8 bases. CDR3 protein: CASSTEPTDTQYF. The CDR3 coding sequence is TGTGCCAGCAGCACGGAGCCCACAGATACGCAGTATTTT.

This sequence joins TRBV11-2 and TRBJ2-1, with D possibly TRBD1 on 5 matching bases. The CDR3 sequence is 14 residues long. The germline CDR1 and CDR2 sequences are SGHAT and FQNNGV. V was pared by 5 bases and J by 6 bases, with 14 bases between. CDR3 nucleotide sequence: TGTGCCAGCAGCCGAACAGCAGGGTCCAATGAGCAGTTCTTC. Amino acids: CASSRTAGSNEQFF.

The chain links TRBV2 to TRBJ1-1; D is possibly TRBD1 (6 bases). Germline assignment: CDR1 SNHLY and CDR2 FYNNEI. This CDR3 has 14 amino acids. Trimming took off 6 bases at V and 4 bases at J, with 15 bases between the two ends. This CDR3 is CASRRDNLGTEAFF. CDR3 bases: TGTGCCAGCAGACGGGACAACTTGGGCACTGAAGCTTTCTTT. Supplemented by reference TRBV2 and TRBJ1-1, the full variable domain reads EPEVTQTPSHQVTQMGQEVILRCVPISNHLYFYWYRQILGQKVEFLVSFYNNEISEKSEIFDDQFSVERPDGSNFTLKIRSTKLEDSAMYFCASRRDNLGTEAFFGQGTRLTVV.

This clone is categorized as medium-sized. This specimen includes other DNA sequences encoding the same CDR3. CDR3 in amino acids: CASSLTGGDTEAFF. The CDR3 bases are TGTGCCAGCAGCTTAACAGGAGGGGACACTGAAGCTTTCTTT. The genes are TRBV7-3 and TRBJ1-1; D might be TRBD1 (5 bases). Trimming took 0 bases from V and 3 from J, leaving 8 bases between them. The germline V gene has CDR1 SGHTA and CDR2 FQGTGA. The CDR3 totals 14 residues.

The CDR3 region has the DNA TGCAGCGTTGATGGGACAGTAAACACTGAAGCTTTCTTT. This gives the protein CSVDGTVNTEAFF. V gene TRBV29-1 combines with J gene TRBJ1-1; TRBD1 matches at 7 bases. The length of the CDR3 is 13 residues. With V trimmed by 3 bases and J by 2 bases, 3 bases remained unmatched. CDR1 and CDR2 from the germline V gene are SQVTM and ANQGSEA.

The sample holds one count of this clone. The chain has TRBV7-9 and TRBJ2-1; 8 nucleotides match TRBD2. Germline CDR1 reads SEHNR; CDR2 reads FQNEAQ (reference sequence). J lost 6 bases, V lost 0 bases, and 10 bases had no gene match. The CDR3 is 17 amino acids. CDR3 DNA: TGTGCCAGCAGCTTAGCTGGGCTAGCGGGTACCGCCAATGAGCAGTTCTTC. It codes for CASSLAGLAGTANEQFF.

The chain uses TRBV4-2 and TRBJ2-2, with D possibly being TRBD2 (6 bases). Trimming took off 3 bases at V and 6 bases at J, with 14 bases between the two ends. CDR1 and CDR2 (germline): LGHNA, YNFKEQ. The CDR3 runs to 15 residues. CDR3 residues: CASSQGGIVAGELFF. The CDR3 DNA is TGTGCCAGCAGCCAGGGGGGTATCGTGGCCGGGGAGCTGTTTTTT.

The chain employs TRBV2 and TRBJ1-1; 8 positions agree with TRBD1. V lost 8 bases and J lost 0; bases outside the gene matches: 2. The CDR3 contains 13 residues. The germline CDR1 and CDR2 sequences are SNHLY and FYNNEI. The CDR3 loop reads CASPRGLNTEAFF. CDR3 coding DNA: TGTGCCAGCCCCAGGGGGCTGAACACTGAAGCTTTCTTT.

The chain has TRBV5-1 and TRBJ2-3, with no clear D. The germline V gene encodes CDR1 SGHRS and CDR2 YFSETQ. With 3 bases removed from V and 0 bases from J, the gap between germline ends came to 5 bases. This CDR3 has 13 residues. The CDR3 loop is CASSSTSTDTQYF. The DNA of the CDR3 is TGCGCCAGCAGCTCCACTAGCACAGATACGCAGTATTTT. Together with reference TRBV5-1 and TRBJ2-3, the CDR3 gives the full variable domain: KAGVTQTPRYLIKTRGQQVTLSCSPISGHRSVSWYQQTPGQGLQFLFEYFSETQRNKGNFPGRFSGRQFSNSRSEMNVSTLELGDSALYLCASSSTSTDTQYFGPGTRLTVL.

The chain uses TRBV5-1 and TRBJ1-3, with a tentative D call TRBD1 (6 bases). Germline CDR1 and CDR2: SGHRS and YFSETQ. The CDR3 length is 15 residues. V lost 0 bases to trimming and J lost 4 bases, with 11 bases between them. CDR3 sequence: CASSLVAGEGNTIYF. The CDR3 DNA is TGCGCCAGCAGCTTGGTAGCAGGGGAAGGAAACACCATATATTTT.

The rearrangement links TRBV6-6 to TRBJ1-2; a possible D gene is TRBD1 (5 bases). Looked up from germline, CDR1 is MNHNY and CDR2 is SVGAGI (reference sequence). Trimming removed 6 bases from V and 4 bases from J, with 12 bases in between. CDR3 size: 13 residues. Here the CDR3 reads CASSQTAIYGYTF. The CDR3 DNA reads as TGTGCCAGCAGCCAGACAGCCATCTATGGCTACACCTTC.

This rearrangement joins TRBV30 to TRBJ1-2, with D unclear. CDR3 length: 11 amino acids. Trimming left V 3 bases short and J 5 bases short, with 7 bases between. Germline V gene sequence: CDR1 GTSNPN, CDR2 SVGIG (reference sequence). CDR3 in amino acids: CAWRRVYGYTF. CDR3 bases: TGTGCCTGGAGACGCGTTTATGGCTACACCTTC. The entire variable domain, with the rest obtained from reference TRBV30 and TRBJ1-2, is as follows: SQTIHQWPATLVQPVGSPLSLECTVEGTSNPNLYWYRQAAGRGLQLLFYSVGIGQISSEVPQNLSASRPQDRQFILSSKKLLLSDSGFYLCAWRRVYGYTFGSGTRLTVV.

The chain combines TRBV30 with TRBJ1-2; 8 positions match TRBD1. The CDR3 totals 13 residues. With 3 bases clipped from V and 8 bases from J, the junction kept 8 bases outside the gene matches. Germline V gene sequence: CDR1 GTSNPN, CDR2 SVGIG (reference sequence). The CDR3 region is CAWSLAGGGGYTF. CDR3 DNA sequence: TGTGCCTGGAGCTTGGCAGGGGGCGGCGGCTACACCTTC.

The chain combines TRBV15 with TRBJ2-1; TRBD1 might be the D (6 bases). Trimming stripped 9 bases from V and 2 bases from J, with 8 bases between. Germline assignment: CDR1 LNHNV and CDR2 YYDKDF (reference sequence). The CDR3 extends over 12 amino acids. The CDR3 sequence: CATRTAYNEQFF. The CDR3 region has the DNA TGTGCCACTCGGACAGCCTACAATGAGCAGTTCTTC.